Listed below are T cell receptor beta chains from one sample, sequenced in a study of blood T cell repertoires in COVID-19. The assay was immunoSEQ multiplex PCR, and TCRdb's table has in-frame clones only and misses some. In the table there are roughly 400,000 clones, around 90% of which are singletons. The material sequenced was PBMCs or T cells enriched from blood (not recorded which). These TCRs come from a woman in her forties with acute COVID-19. Both conserved end residues are part of each CDR3. D genes are given only for firm matches. Clone size, where shown, is once, few, many, or a class for clones that have expanded.

v_gene: TRBV11-2; abundance: few; j_gene: TRBJ2-3; d_gene: NA; CDR3nt: TGTGCCAGCAGCTACGTAGTTCCGGGAGCCAGCACAGATACGCAGTATTTT; CDR3aa: CASSYVVPGASTDTQYF
v_gene: TRBV2; abundance: NA; j_gene: TRBJ2-3; d_gene: NA; CDR3nt: TGTGCCAGCAGTGGAGACGCGGGGACTAGCACAGATACGCAGTATTTT; CDR3aa: CASSGDAGTSTDTQYF
v_gene: TRBV19; abundance: NA; j_gene: TRBJ2-7; d_gene: NA; CDR3nt: TGTGCCAGTAGCACGGACAGTACCTACGAGCAGTACTTC; CDR3aa: CASSTDSTYEQYF
v_gene: TRBV21-1; abundance: NA; j_gene: TRBJ2-3; d_gene: NA; CDR3nt: TGTGCCAGCAGCAAAGCCGGGGGACGGGGGAACGGGGGAGATACGCAGTATTTT; CDR3aa: CASSKAGGRGNGGDTQYF
v_gene: TRBV19; abundance: NA; j_gene: TRBJ2-2; d_gene: TRBD1; CDR3nt: TGTGCCAGTAGTATAGAGAGACAGGGTGGCACCGGGGAGCTGTTTTTT; CDR3aa: CASSIERQGGTGELFF
v_gene: TRBV10-2; abundance: NA; j_gene: TRBJ1-3; d_gene: TRBD1; CDR3nt: TGCGCCAGCAGTGAGTTCCGGACAGGGACTGGAAACACCATATATTTT; CDR3aa: CASSEFRTGTGNTIYF
v_gene: TRBV6-5; abundance: NA; j_gene: TRBJ2-3; d_gene: TRBD2; CDR3nt: TGTGCCAGCAGCGGGGGGGCCCCAGATACGCAGTATTTT; CDR3aa: CASSGGAPDTQYF
v_gene: TRBV3-1/TRBV3-2; abundance: few; j_gene: TRBJ1-2; d_gene: TRBD1; CDR3nt: TGTGCCAGCAGCACCGGCCAGGGGGTGAGCTATGGCTACACCTTC; CDR3aa: CASSTGQGVSYGYTF
v_gene: TRBV4-1; abundance: NA; j_gene: TRBJ1-5; d_gene: TRBD1; CDR3nt: TGCGCCAGCAGCGACCGGGACAGGGGGGACCAGCCCCAGCATTTT; CDR3aa: CASSDRDRGDQPQHF
v_gene: TRBV7-2; abundance: NA; j_gene: TRBJ1-2; d_gene: NA; CDR3nt: TGTGCCAGCAGCTTAGGCCCAGGGGTCGCCTATGGCTACACCTTC; CDR3aa: CASSLGPGVAYGYTF
v_gene: TRBV29-1; abundance: NA; j_gene: TRBJ1-1; d_gene: TRBD1; CDR3nt: TGCAGCGTTTCGGGGACAGGGGGAACTGAAGCTTTCTTT; CDR3aa: CSVSGTGGTEAFF
v_gene: TRBV4-1; abundance: NA; j_gene: TRBJ1-4; d_gene: NA; CDR3nt: TGCGCCAGCAGCCAAGATACGGCCCAAGGGAGTGAAAAACTGTTTTTT; CDR3aa: CASSQDTAQGSEKLFF
v_gene: TRBV24-1; abundance: once; j_gene: TRBJ2-6; d_gene: NA; CDR3nt: TGTGCCACCAGTGTAGGAGGGGGCGGTGGGGCCAACGTCCTGACTTTC; CDR3aa: CATSVGGGGGANVLTF
v_gene: TRBV7-2; abundance: NA; j_gene: TRBJ1-6; d_gene: NA; CDR3nt: TGTGCCAGCAGCTTAGCGCCCCGGGGATCGAATTCACCCCTCCACTTT; CDR3aa: CASSLAPRGSNSPLHF
v_gene: TRBV7-6; abundance: NA; j_gene: TRBJ2-1; d_gene: NA; CDR3nt: TGTGCCAGCAGCTTAGCGCTGGGGGGATATGAGCAGTTCTTC; CDR3aa: CASSLALGGYEQFF
v_gene: TRBV11-2; abundance: NA; j_gene: TRBJ1-5; d_gene: TRBD1; CDR3nt: TGTGCCAGCACGCCGGAGGGGGCACTTTATCAGCCCCAGCATTTT; CDR3aa: CASTPEGALYQPQHF
v_gene: TRBV5-5; abundance: NA; j_gene: TRBJ2-4; d_gene: NA; CDR3nt: TGTGCCAGCAGCCCCGGGAGTATGGGCAAAAACATTCAGTACTTC; CDR3aa: CASSPGSMGKNIQYF
v_gene: TRBV6-1; abundance: once; j_gene: TRBJ2-2; d_gene: TRBD2; CDR3nt: TGTGCCAGCAGTGTATCTCCGGGACTAGGAACCGGGGAGCTGTTTTTT; CDR3aa: CASSVSPGLGTGELFF
v_gene: TRBV5-5; abundance: NA; j_gene: TRBJ1-2; d_gene: NA; CDR3nt: TGTGCCAGCAGCTTAGATCCCAGGGCACTGGGGGGTTCTGGTCGAACCTTC; CDR3aa: CASSLDPRALGGSGRTF
v_gene: TRBV2; abundance: few; j_gene: TRBJ1-4; d_gene: TRBD1; CDR3nt: TGTGCCAGCAGCGGGGACAGCGGTAATGAAAAACTGTTTTTT; CDR3aa: CASSGDSGNEKLFF
v_gene: TRBV15; abundance: NA; j_gene: TRBJ2-1; d_gene: TRBD1; CDR3nt: TGTGCCACCAGCAGAGGGACAGGAGATTACAATGAGCAGTTCTTC; CDR3aa: CATSRGTGDYNEQFF
v_gene: TRBV9; abundance: NA; j_gene: TRBJ2-1; d_gene: NA; CDR3nt: TGTGCCAGCAGTTTGGAGGGCTTGTATGAGCAGTTCTTC; CDR3aa: CASSLEGLYEQFF
v_gene: TRBV6-5; abundance: NA; j_gene: TRBJ1-6; d_gene: NA; CDR3nt: TGTGCCAGCAGCGCCGGGGGGTTCTATTCACCCCTCCACTTT; CDR3aa: CASSAGGFYSPLHF
v_gene: TRBV18; abundance: NA; j_gene: TRBJ1-1; d_gene: NA; CDR3nt: TGTGCCAGCTCACCGGTAGGTCCCAGGGACACTGAAGCTTTCTTT; CDR3aa: CASSPVGPRDTEAFF
v_gene: TRBV27; abundance: NA; j_gene: TRBJ2-1; d_gene: NA; CDR3nt: TGTGCCAGCAGCACGAGGTGGATCGGGTCCTACAATGAGCAGTTCTTC; CDR3aa: CASSTRWIGSYNEQFF
v_gene: TRBV3-1/TRBV3-2; abundance: once; j_gene: TRBJ1-3; d_gene: NA; CDR3nt: TGTGCCAGCAGCCAAGGTAACTCTGGAAACACCATATATTTT; CDR3aa: CASSQGNSGNTIYF
v_gene: TRBV7-8; abundance: NA; j_gene: TRBJ1-1; d_gene: TRBD1; CDR3nt: TGTGCCAGCAGCCCGACCAGGGGGCGAGGAACTGAAGCTTTCTTT; CDR3aa: CASSPTRGRGTEAFF
v_gene: TRBV29-1; abundance: NA; j_gene: TRBJ1-1; d_gene: NA; CDR3nt: TGCAGCGTTGACGAACGGGTGATGAACACTGAAGCTTTCTTT; CDR3aa: CSVDERVMNTEAFF
v_gene: TRBV1; abundance: NA; j_gene: TRBJ1-4; d_gene: NA; CDR3nt: TGCACCAGCAGCCAAACGACAGCAACTAATGAAAAACTGTTTTTT; CDR3aa: CTSSQTTATNEKLFF
v_gene: TRBV23-1; abundance: NA; j_gene: TRBJ1-3; d_gene: NA; CDR3nt: TGCGCCAGCAGTCAAACCTCAGTAAAACCAGGAACCTCTGGAAACACCATATATTTT; CDR3aa: CASSQTSVKPGTSGNTIYF
v_gene: TRBV5-4; abundance: NA; j_gene: TRBJ1-1; d_gene: NA; CDR3nt: TGTGCCAGCAGCTTGGATATGAACACTGAAGCTTTCTTT; CDR3aa: CASSLDMNTEAFF
v_gene: TRBV7-8; abundance: NA; j_gene: TRBJ1-5; d_gene: NA; CDR3nt: TGTGCCAGCAGCTCCCGGGACACCTATCAGCCCCAGCATTTT; CDR3aa: CASSSRDTYQPQHF
v_gene: TRBV11-2; abundance: NA; j_gene: TRBJ2-3; d_gene: TRBD1; CDR3nt: TGTGCCAGCAGCTCTTGGACAGGGGGCACAGATACGCAGTATTTT; CDR3aa: CASSSWTGGTDTQYF
v_gene: TRBV9; abundance: NA; j_gene: TRBJ1-1; d_gene: NA; CDR3nt: TGTGCCAGCAGCGCCTCGGCGGAGTCCATGAACACTGAAGCTTTCTTT; CDR3aa: CASSASAESMNTEAFF
v_gene: TRBV4-1; abundance: NA; j_gene: TRBJ2-7; d_gene: NA; CDR3nt: TGCGCCAGCAGCCAGATTTCCGGGTTCCCTCCCTACGAGCAGTACTTC; CDR3aa: CASSQISGFPPYEQYF
v_gene: TRBV27; abundance: NA; j_gene: TRBJ2-1; d_gene: NA; CDR3nt: TGTGCCAGCTCCCCAGGGTCAACCTACAATGAGCAGTTCTTC; CDR3aa: CASSPGSTYNEQFF
v_gene: TRBV7-9; abundance: NA; j_gene: TRBJ1-2; d_gene: NA; CDR3nt: TGTGCCAGCAGCTCAGTCAGGGGCTCAGCTAACTATGGCTACACCTTC; CDR3aa: CASSSVRGSANYGYTF
v_gene: TRBV5-1; abundance: NA; j_gene: TRBJ2-7; d_gene: TRBD2; CDR3nt: TGCGCCAGCAGCCGGGAGGGACTAGCGGGGACCTACGAGCAGTACTTC; CDR3aa: CASSREGLAGTYEQYF
v_gene: TRBV30; abundance: NA; j_gene: TRBJ1-2; d_gene: TRBD1; CDR3nt: TGTGCCTGGAGGGGTTCGGGGACAGGCAACGGCTACACCTTC; CDR3aa: CAWRGSGTGNGYTF
v_gene: TRBV5-6; abundance: NA; j_gene: TRBJ1-5; d_gene: NA; CDR3nt: TGTGCCAGCAGCTTGCAGGGCAATCAGCCCCAGCATTTT; CDR3aa: CASSLQGNQPQHF
v_gene: TRBV4-1; abundance: NA; j_gene: TRBJ1-2; d_gene: NA; CDR3nt: TGCGCCAGCAGCGGACCGGACAGAGGCTTCTATGGCTACACCTTC; CDR3aa: CASSGPDRGFYGYTF
v_gene: TRBV6-5; abundance: once; j_gene: TRBJ1-1; d_gene: NA; CDR3nt: TGTGCCAGCAGTTCCGCCTCTCGGGGGACTGAAGCTTTCTTT; CDR3aa: CASSSASRGTEAFF
v_gene: TRBV11-2; abundance: NA; j_gene: TRBJ2-1; d_gene: NA; CDR3nt: TGTGCCAGCAGCGCCCGGACAGCTGGATACAATGAGCAGTTCTTC; CDR3aa: CASSARTAGYNEQFF
v_gene: TRBV4-2; abundance: once; j_gene: TRBJ1-1; d_gene: NA; CDR3nt: TGTGCCAGCAGCCAAGACGCTCGGGATGAAGCTTTCTTT; CDR3aa: CASSQDARDEAFF
v_gene: TRBV5-4; abundance: NA; j_gene: TRBJ1-2; d_gene: NA; CDR3nt: TGTGCCAGCTCGGACAGCCCTAACTATGGCTACACCTTC; CDR3aa: CASSDSPNYGYTF
v_gene: TRBV7-8; abundance: NA; j_gene: TRBJ2-6; d_gene: TRBD1; CDR3nt: TGTGCCAGCAGCAAAAAGTCGGGACAGACTCCCTCTGGGGCCAACGTCCTGACTTTC; CDR3aa: CASSKKSGQTPSGANVLTF
v_gene: TRBV29-1; abundance: NA; j_gene: TRBJ2-5; d_gene: TRBD2; CDR3nt: TGCAGCGCCAAACTAGCGGGGGATCAAGAGACCCAGTACTTC; CDR3aa: CSAKLAGDQETQYF
v_gene: TRBV7-9; abundance: NA; j_gene: TRBJ2-3; d_gene: TRBD1; CDR3nt: TGTGCCAGCAGCTTAACCGGGACAGGGGCGGATACGCAGTATTTT; CDR3aa: CASSLTGTGADTQYF
v_gene: TRBV12-3/TRBV12-4; abundance: NA; j_gene: TRBJ1-2; d_gene: NA; CDR3nt: TGTGCCAGCAGCCGGGATTTCGAGGGCTACACCTTC; CDR3aa: CASSRDFEGYTF
v_gene: TRBV6-2/TRBV6-3; abundance: NA; j_gene: TRBJ2-3; d_gene: TRBD1; CDR3nt: TGTGCCAGCAGTTTATCCAGGGGGCAAGATACGCAGTATTTT; CDR3aa: CASSLSRGQDTQYF
v_gene: TRBV7-9; abundance: NA; j_gene: TRBJ1-2; d_gene: TRBD1; CDR3nt: TGTGCCAGCAGCAACCGACAGGGGGGCTATGGCTACACCTTC; CDR3aa: CASSNRQGGYGYTF